These T cell receptor beta chains were read from a single sample in a study of blood T cells in healthy people across ages. A single record per CDR3 protein comes from TCRdb applying MiXCR to the 5' RACE reads. The profile shows about 1.6 million distinct CDR3 sequences, 30% to 40% of them singletons. Sequencing used blood. These receptors all come from a woman aged 25 to 39 in good health. Both conserved end residues are part of each CDR3. The D gene is left open where the match is weak. Where a row states a size, it is once, few, many or the class of an expanded clone; other rows omit it.

d_gene: NA
v_gene: TRBV4-1
j_gene: TRBJ1-6
abundance: NA
CDR3aa: CASSPMKGNSPLHF
CDR3nt: TGCGCCAGCAGCCCGATGAAGGGTAATTCACCCCTCCACTTT

d_gene: NA
v_gene: TRBV5-1
j_gene: TRBJ1-2
abundance: few
CDR3aa: CASSLQQGDYGYTF
CDR3nt: TGCGCCAGCAGCTTACAACAGGGCGACTATGGCTACACCTTC

d_gene: NA
v_gene: TRBV12-3/TRBV12-4
j_gene: TRBJ2-7
abundance: NA
CDR3aa: CASSDRFYEQYF
CDR3nt: TGTGCCAGCAGCGACAGGTTCTACGAGCAGTACTTC

d_gene: TRBD1
v_gene: TRBV12-3/TRBV12-4
j_gene: TRBJ2-7
abundance: many
CDR3aa: CASRPPGGEQYF
CDR3nt: TGTGCCAGCAGGCCTCCAGGGGGCGAGCAGTACTTC

d_gene: NA
v_gene: TRBV12-3/TRBV12-4
j_gene: TRBJ2-4
abundance: few
CDR3aa: CASSFSGVGIQYF
CDR3nt: TGTGCCAGCAGTTTCTCGGGAGTGGGCATTCAGTACTTC

d_gene: TRBD1
v_gene: TRBV20-1
j_gene: TRBJ1-4
abundance: once
CDR3aa: CSARTSSKGAQNEKLFF
CDR3nt: TGCAGTGCTAGAACGTCAAGCAAGGGGGCACAAAATGAAAAACTGTTTTTT

d_gene: NA
v_gene: TRBV5-1
j_gene: TRBJ2-1
abundance: NA
CDR3aa: CVSSLVPPNNEQFF
CDR3nt: TGCGTCAGCAGCTTGGTCCCGCCTAACAATGAGCAGTTCTTC

d_gene: NA
v_gene: TRBV5-8
j_gene: TRBJ1-1
abundance: once
CDR3aa: CASSERNSAFF
CDR3nt: TGTGCCAGCAGCGAGAGGAACTCGGCTTTCTTT

d_gene: NA
v_gene: TRBV5-1
j_gene: TRBJ2-7
abundance: NA
CDR3aa: CASSSFIGVTYEQYF
CDR3nt: TGCGCCAGCAGCTCGTTCATCGGGGTGACCTACGAGCAGTACTTC

d_gene: NA
v_gene: TRBV6-1
j_gene: TRBJ1-5
abundance: NA
CDR3aa: CASSEGALPQPQHF
CDR3nt: TGTGCCAGCAGTGAAGGGGCACTTCCCCAGCCCCAGCATTTT

d_gene: NA
v_gene: TRBV5-1
j_gene: TRBJ2-1
abundance: few
CDR3aa: CASSLGQGWDEQFF
CDR3nt: TGCGCCAGCAGCTTGGGGCAGGGATGGGATGAGCAGTTCTTC

d_gene: TRBD1
v_gene: TRBV30
j_gene: TRBJ2-5
abundance: NA
CDR3aa: CAWSVKGARETQYF
CDR3nt: TGTGCCTGGAGTGTAAAGGGGGCTCGCGAGACCCAGTACTTC

d_gene: TRBD2
v_gene: TRBV5-6
j_gene: TRBJ2-5
abundance: few
CDR3aa: CASSFRIGLAGQETQYF
CDR3nt: TGTGCCAGCAGCTTTAGAATTGGACTAGCAGGTCAAGAGACCCAGTACTTC

d_gene: NA
v_gene: TRBV20-1
j_gene: TRBJ2-3
abundance: NA
CDR3aa: CSASQGIPTDTQYF
CDR3nt: TGCAGTGCTAGTCAAGGGATCCCCACAGATACGCAGTATTTT

d_gene: TRBD2
v_gene: TRBV15
j_gene: TRBJ2-1
abundance: NA
CDR3aa: CATSRVGLAGGPGNEQFF
CDR3nt: TGTGCCACCAGCAGAGTCGGACTAGCGGGAGGGCCCGGCAATGAGCAGTTCTTC

d_gene: NA
v_gene: TRBV5-1
j_gene: TRBJ1-2
abundance: few
CDR3aa: CASSLQGPGYTF
CDR3nt: TGCGCCAGCAGCTTGCAGGGGCCCGGCTACACCTTC

d_gene: NA
v_gene: TRBV4-2
j_gene: TRBJ2-7
abundance: NA
CDR3aa: CASSQDIGAIAYEQYF
CDR3nt: TGTGCCAGCAGCCAAGATATTGGGGCCATCGCCTACGAGCAGTACTTC

d_gene: NA
v_gene: TRBV12-3/TRBV12-4
j_gene: TRBJ1-2
abundance: few
CDR3aa: CASSNRLGRGGYTF
CDR3nt: TGTGCCAGCAGTAATAGACTGGGGAGAGGAGGCTACACCTTC

d_gene: NA
v_gene: TRBV16
j_gene: TRBJ1-5
abundance: few
CDR3aa: CASSQRGRGGTGGPQHF
CDR3nt: TGTGCCAGCAGCCAACGCGGTAGGGGCGGAACGGGTGGGCCCCAGCATTTT

d_gene: NA
v_gene: TRBV4-2
j_gene: TRBJ2-1
abundance: NA
CDR3aa: CANSLDMSSYNEQFF
CDR3nt: TGTGCCAACAGCTTGGACATGAGCTCCTACAATGAGCAGTTCTTC

d_gene: NA
v_gene: TRBV7-9
j_gene: TRBJ2-3
abundance: few
CDR3aa: CASSSNAFDTDTQYF
CDR3nt: TGTGCCAGCAGCTCGAATGCCTTCGACACAGATACGCAGTATTTT

d_gene: NA
v_gene: TRBV28
j_gene: TRBJ2-7
abundance: few
CDR3aa: CASSEIETPIYEQYF
CDR3nt: TGTGCCAGCTCAGAGATAGAGACACCAATCTACGAGCAGTACTTC

d_gene: TRBD2
v_gene: TRBV7-9
j_gene: TRBJ2-7
abundance: few
CDR3aa: CASSRNQAAGDSEQYF
CDR3nt: TGTGCCAGCAGCCGTAACCAGGCCGCGGGGGATTCCGAGCAGTACTTC

d_gene: NA
v_gene: TRBV9
j_gene: TRBJ1-1
abundance: NA
CDR3aa: CASSAEQGNTEAFF
CDR3nt: TGTGCCAGCAGCGCCGAACAGGGAAACACTGAAGCTTTCTTT

d_gene: NA
v_gene: TRBV3-1
j_gene: TRBJ1-2
abundance: few
CDR3aa: CASSQVAKRQEGYTF
CDR3nt: TGTGCCAGCAGCCAAGTGGCTAAAAGACAAGAGGGCTACACCTTC

d_gene: NA
v_gene: TRBV20-1
j_gene: TRBJ2-7
abundance: NA
CDR3aa: CSARNRISYEQYF
CDR3nt: TGCAGTGCTAGAAACAGGATCTCCTACGAGCAGTACTTC

d_gene: NA
v_gene: TRBV24-1
j_gene: TRBJ2-1
abundance: few
CDR3aa: CATSDPGLGTGYEQFF
CDR3nt: TGTGCCACCAGTGATCCGGGACTAGGGACAGGCTATGAGCAGTTCTTC

d_gene: NA
v_gene: TRBV29-1
j_gene: TRBJ1-5
abundance: few
CDR3aa: CSVVTGNSNQPQHF
CDR3nt: TGCAGCGTTGTAACAGGGAATAGCAATCAGCCCCAGCATTTT

d_gene: TRBD1
v_gene: TRBV12-3/TRBV12-4
j_gene: TRBJ1-5
abundance: NA
CDR3aa: CASSLADRGSNQPQHF
CDR3nt: TGTGCCAGCAGCCTCGCCGACAGGGGAAGCAATCAGCCCCAGCATTTT

d_gene: NA
v_gene: TRBV7-9
j_gene: TRBJ2-1
abundance: NA
CDR3aa: CASSAGVYEQFF
CDR3nt: TGTGCCAGCAGCGCAGGGGTGTACGAGCAGTTCTTC

d_gene: NA
v_gene: TRBV6-1
j_gene: TRBJ1-1
abundance: NA
CDR3aa: CASRRVVMNTEAFF
CDR3nt: TGTGCCAGCAGGAGGGTGGTGATGAACACTGAAGCTTTCTTT

d_gene: TRBD1
v_gene: TRBV10-3
j_gene: TRBJ2-2
abundance: NA
CDR3aa: CAIRDRNAGELFF
CDR3nt: TGTGCCATCCGGGACAGGAACGCCGGGGAGCTGTTTTTT

d_gene: TRBD1
v_gene: TRBV7-3
j_gene: TRBJ1-2
abundance: NA
CDR3aa: CASSLFGDQDRGGYYGYTF
CDR3nt: TGTGCCAGCAGCTTATTCGGGGACCAGGACAGGGGAGGGTACTATGGCTACACCTTC

d_gene: TRBD1
v_gene: TRBV20-1
j_gene: TRBJ2-7
abundance: NA
CDR3aa: CSAREIGTGTGNSYEQYF
CDR3nt: TGCAGTGCTAGAGAAATCGGGACCGGGACAGGTAACTCCTACGAGCAGTACTTC

d_gene: NA
v_gene: TRBV5-1
j_gene: TRBJ1-2
abundance: NA
CDR3aa: CASSLDRRRGYTF
CDR3nt: TGCGCCAGCAGCTTGGACAGGAGAAGAGGCTACACCTTC

d_gene: TRBD1
v_gene: TRBV7-9
j_gene: TRBJ2-3
abundance: NA
CDR3aa: CASSWDRPNTDTQYF
CDR3nt: TGTGCCAGCAGTTGGGACAGGCCGAACACAGATACGCAGTATTTT

d_gene: TRBD1
v_gene: TRBV11-2
j_gene: TRBJ2-7
abundance: NA
CDR3aa: CASSQSWGQGLYEQYF
CDR3nt: TGTGCCAGCAGCCAAAGTTGGGGACAGGGGTTATACGAGCAGTACTTC

d_gene: NA
v_gene: TRBV20-1
j_gene: TRBJ2-3
abundance: many
CDR3aa: CSARTRGADTQYF
CDR3nt: TGCAGTGCTAGAACTAGGGGGGCAGATACGCAGTATTTT

d_gene: NA
v_gene: TRBV6-2/TRBV6-3
j_gene: TRBJ2-1
abundance: NA
CDR3aa: CASSHYEQFF
CDR3nt: TGTGCCAGCAGTCACTATGAGCAGTTCTTC

d_gene: NA
v_gene: TRBV15
j_gene: TRBJ2-7
abundance: NA
CDR3aa: CATSRALHGSYEQYF
CDR3nt: TGTGCCACCAGCAGAGCACTCCACGGATCCTACGAGCAGTACTTC

d_gene: TRBD2
v_gene: TRBV28
j_gene: TRBJ2-5
abundance: NA
CDR3aa: CASSLGVAGAREQYF
CDR3nt: TGTGCCAGCAGTTTGGGAGTAGCGGGAGCTCGGGAGCAGTACTTC

d_gene: NA
v_gene: TRBV18
j_gene: TRBJ2-1
abundance: NA
CDR3aa: CASSQLLGPQEQFF
CDR3nt: TGTGCCAGCTCACAACTCCTGGGACCTCAAGAGCAGTTCTTC

d_gene: TRBD1
v_gene: TRBV7-9
j_gene: TRBJ2-7
abundance: NA
CDR3aa: CASSRTGAGVDLTRRYEQYF
CDR3nt: TGTGCCAGCAGCAGAACAGGGGCCGGGGTTGACCTAACAAGGCGCTACGAGCAGTACTTC

d_gene: TRBD1
v_gene: TRBV25-1
j_gene: TRBJ2-3
abundance: few
CDR3aa: CASQTGGTDTQYF
CDR3nt: TGTGCCTCCCAAACAGGGGGTACAGATACGCAGTATTTT

d_gene: TRBD1
v_gene: TRBV12-3/TRBV12-4
j_gene: TRBJ2-5
abundance: NA
CDR3aa: CAGSLVGTGGAETQYF
CDR3nt: TGTGCCGGCAGTTTAGTTGGGACAGGGGGCGCGGAGACCCAGTACTTC

d_gene: TRBD1
v_gene: TRBV4-1
j_gene: TRBJ1-1
abundance: NA
CDR3aa: CASSRTDREDTEAFF
CDR3nt: TGCGCCAGCAGCCGAACTGACAGGGAGGACACTGAAGCTTTCTTT

d_gene: TRBD2
v_gene: TRBV13
j_gene: TRBJ2-3
abundance: NA
CDR3aa: CASSLRSGGAGADTQYF
CDR3nt: TGTGCCAGCAGTCTTCGGAGCGGGGGGGCAGGCGCAGATACGCAGTATTTT

d_gene: TRBD1
v_gene: TRBV20-1
j_gene: TRBJ1-2
abundance: once
CDR3aa: CSAIAGQGDYGYTF
CDR3nt: TGCAGTGCTATCGCGGGACAGGGAGACTATGGCTACACCTTC

d_gene: NA
v_gene: TRBV2
j_gene: TRBJ2-1
abundance: NA
CDR3aa: CASRVDAIGQFF
CDR3nt: TGTGCCAGCAGGGTGGACGCTATTGGGCAGTTCTTC

d_gene: TRBD2
v_gene: TRBV9
j_gene: TRBJ2-1
abundance: NA
CDR3aa: CASSVDNLAGVYNEQFF
CDR3nt: TGTGCCAGCAGCGTAGATAATCTAGCGGGGGTTTACAATGAGCAGTTCTTC

d_gene: TRBD1
v_gene: TRBV2
j_gene: TRBJ2-1
abundance: NA
CDR3aa: CASSVERDRGVNEQFF
CDR3nt: TGTGCCAGCAGTGTCGAGCGGGACAGGGGGGTAAATGAGCAGTTCTTC